A selection of T cell receptor beta chains follows, all from one sample in a study of T cell repertoires in cytomegalovirus infection. Their antigen targets remain unknown. Via MiXCR, TCRdb re-called the reads, giving one row per CDR3 protein. The table shows approximately 910,000 distinct CDR3 sequences, with approximately 30% occurring only once. The sequenced sample was cultured CD8+ T cells from PBMCs, obtained from culture after CMV antigen stimulation. The receptor source for this set is a human donor in good health (CMV status not recorded). Some clones in this sample may be carry-over from other donors' samples. CDR3s include the opening cysteine and the closing phenylalanine or tryptophan. D genes are given only for firm matches. Some rows have no size entry. The others give once, few or many, or a class for an expanded clone.

clone size: NA; D gene: TRBD2; CDR3 length: 20; J gene: TRBJ2-2; V gene: TRBV7-2; CDR3 DNA: TGTGCCAGCAGCCCTGGGCTGGGACTAGCGGGGGGGCGAGGCACCGGGGAGCTGTTTTTT; CDR3 protein: CASSPGLGLAGGRGTGELFF
clone size: NA; D gene: NA; CDR3 length: 15; J gene: TRBJ2-6; V gene: TRBV27; CDR3 DNA: TGTGCCAGCAGAGAGGGTCCTGGAGGGGCCAACGTCCTGACTTTC; CDR3 protein: CASREGPGGANVLTF
clone size: NA; D gene: NA; CDR3 length: 17; J gene: TRBJ2-6; V gene: TRBV15; CDR3 DNA: TGTGCCACCAGCATTTCGCCCCCAGGGGTCGGGGCCAACGTCCTGACTTTC; CDR3 protein: CATSISPPGVGANVLTF
clone size: few; D gene: TRBD2; CDR3 length: 16; J gene: TRBJ2-3; V gene: TRBV2; CDR3 DNA: TGTGCCAGCAGTGAGAGGCTAGCGGTTAGCACAGATACGCAGTATTTT; CDR3 protein: CASSERLAVSTDTQYF
clone size: few; D gene: NA; CDR3 length: 16; J gene: TRBJ2-5; V gene: TRBV5-6; CDR3 DNA: TGTGCCAGCAGCTTAGGCGTAGGGGGGCGCTGGGAGACCCAGTACTTC; CDR3 protein: CASSLGVGGRWETQYF
clone size: NA; D gene: NA; CDR3 length: 13; J gene: TRBJ2-1; V gene: TRBV29-1; CDR3 DNA: TGCAGCGTTGAAGATAGGCCCCTGGGTGAGCAGTTCTTC; CDR3 protein: CSVEDRPLGEQFF
clone size: NA; D gene: TRBD1; CDR3 length: 16; J gene: TRBJ2-4; V gene: TRBV28; CDR3 DNA: TGTGCCAGCACACGGGCGGGACAGGGGGTTCAAAACATTCAGTACTTC; CDR3 protein: CASTRAGQGVQNIQYF
clone size: NA; D gene: NA; CDR3 length: 13; J gene: TRBJ1-2; V gene: TRBV12-3/TRBV12-4; CDR3 DNA: TGTGCCAGCAGCCCCGGGGGAAGTGATGGCTACACCTTC; CDR3 protein: CASSPGGSDGYTF
clone size: NA; D gene: NA; CDR3 length: 14; J gene: TRBJ1-5; V gene: TRBV6-6; CDR3 DNA: TGTGCCAGCAGTTATAGGGCCTACAATCAGCCCCAGCATTTT; CDR3 protein: CASSYRAYNQPQHF
clone size: NA; D gene: NA; CDR3 length: 11; J gene: TRBJ2-1; V gene: TRBV7-9; CDR3 DNA: TGTGCCAGCAGCCGACTTACTGAGCAGTTCTTC; CDR3 protein: CASSRLTEQFF
clone size: few; D gene: NA; CDR3 length: 16; J gene: TRBJ2-5; V gene: TRBV15; CDR3 DNA: TGTGCCACCAGCAGAGATCAGCGGGCAGGCCAAGAGACCCAGTACTTC; CDR3 protein: CATSRDQRAGQETQYF
clone size: few; D gene: TRBD1; CDR3 length: 15; J gene: TRBJ1-2; V gene: TRBV6-1; CDR3 DNA: TGTGCCAGCAGCCGCCCCCGGGACAGGGGGGAAGGCTACACCTTC; CDR3 protein: CASSRPRDRGEGYTF